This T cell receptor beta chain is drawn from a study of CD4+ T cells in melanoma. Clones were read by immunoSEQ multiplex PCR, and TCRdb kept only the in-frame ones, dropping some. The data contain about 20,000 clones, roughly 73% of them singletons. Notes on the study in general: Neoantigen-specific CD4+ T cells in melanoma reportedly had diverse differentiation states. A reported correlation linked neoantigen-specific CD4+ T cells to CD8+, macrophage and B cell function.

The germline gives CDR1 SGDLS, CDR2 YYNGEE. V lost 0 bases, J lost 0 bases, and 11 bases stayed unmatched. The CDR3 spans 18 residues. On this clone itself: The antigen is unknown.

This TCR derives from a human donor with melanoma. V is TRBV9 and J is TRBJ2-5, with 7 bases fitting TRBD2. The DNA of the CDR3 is TGTGCCAGCAGCGTAGGGCGGGGGTCCCCCTGGGACCAAGAGACCCAGTACTTC. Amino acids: CASSVGRGSPWDQETQYF. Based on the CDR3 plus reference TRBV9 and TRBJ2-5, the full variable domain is DSGVTQTPKHLITATGQRVTLRCSPRSGDLSVYWYQQSLDQGLQFLIQYYNGEERAKGNILERFSAQQFPDLHSELNLSSLELGDSALYFCASSVGRGSPWDQETQYFGPGTRLLVL.